Listed below are T cell receptor beta chains from one sample, sequenced in a study of cytomegalovirus exposure and HLA in healthy donors. TCRdb keeps only in-frame clones here, not all; method: immunoSEQ multiplex PCR. The sample lists about 110,000 clones, roughly four fifths seen once, with roughly 1.5% in the top ten. What was sequenced was PBMCs. The source of these receptors is a man aged 45-65 years in good health and CMV-seronegative. CDR3s include the opening cysteine and the closing phenylalanine or tryptophan.

cdr3_length: 15
v_call: TRBV7-9
j_call: TRBJ2-1
cdr3_aa: CASSSPKGLHNEQFF

cdr3_length: 13
v_call: TRBV6-1
j_call: TRBJ1-5
cdr3_aa: CASNRERYQPQHF

cdr3_length: 15
v_call: TRBV5-4
j_call: TRBJ2-2
cdr3_aa: CAGSAGTGKTGELFF

cdr3_length: 13
v_call: TRBV7-2
j_call: TRBJ1-5
cdr3_aa: CASSDDAPTAQHF

cdr3_length: 16
v_call: TRBV28
j_call: TRBJ2-1
cdr3_aa: CASSSAGTSGVGEQFF

cdr3_length: 17
v_call: TRBV4-1
j_call: TRBJ2-1
cdr3_aa: CASSQVAGANSYNEQFF

cdr3_length: 13
v_call: TRBV30
j_call: TRBJ1-4
cdr3_aa: CAWFDRVGEKLFF

cdr3_length: 16
v_call: TRBV19
j_call: TRBJ1-5
cdr3_aa: CASSTDWGGVDQPQHF

cdr3_length: 16
v_call: TRBV10-3
j_call: TRBJ2-3
cdr3_aa: CAISDPGRGLTDTQYF

cdr3_length: 15
v_call: TRBV6-6
j_call: TRBJ1-1
cdr3_aa: CASSYPGGSNTEAFF

cdr3_length: 14
v_call: TRBV6-5
j_call: TRBJ1-1
cdr3_aa: CASSLLQGRPEAFF